This T cell receptor beta chain was found in a study of cytomegalovirus exposure and HLA in healthy donors. This clone has more than one count but fewer than ten. Compared with germline, one end of the junction differs, possibly owing to a read error. CDR3 length: 16 amino acids. The V gene's germline CDR1 is SGHNT and CDR2 YYREEE (reference sequence). Vbeta (60) and Jbeta (13) primers were used in the PCR. The assay was immunoSEQ multiplex PCR, and TCRdb's table has in-frame clones only and misses some. The data contain 200,000 to 250,000 clones, just under 70% of them singletons. The receptor was isolated from a man aged 40-55 years in good health and CMV-seropositive. This chain connects TRBV5-4 to TRBJ1-3; tentatively, D is TRBD1 (5 bases). Sequenced input: PBMCs. In nucleotides, the CDR3 is TGCGCCAGCAGCCAGGACTATCAGGGCGCTGGAAACACCATATATTTT. Its translation: CASSQDYQGAGNTIYF.